These T cell receptor beta chains were read from a single sample in a study of memory CD4+ T cells and cytomegalovirus serostatus. Clones were read by immunoSEQ multiplex PCR, and TCRdb kept only the in-frame ones, dropping some. This table holds some 87,000 clones, over 70% found once. Source material: memory CD4+ T cells from blood. The receptors shown here come from an adult in good health and CMV-seropositive. Both conserved end residues are part of each CDR3. A D gene is named only where the DNA matches it firmly. The size entry is marked missing in some rows and otherwise reads once, few, many or a size class.

TRBD1	TRBV30	NA	TRBJ2-1	TGTGCCTGGAGCAAGGGTAAGGGGGCCCTAAATGAGCAGTTCTTC	CAWSKGKGALNEQFF
NA	TRBV11-1	NA	TRBJ2-7	TGTGCCAGCAGCTTATCAAGCGGGTTAGGGAAGGAGCAGTACTTC	CASSLSSGLGKEQYF
NA	TRBV5-1	NA	TRBJ1-5	TGCGCCAGCAGCCCAGGGTCTGGGGAGCCCCAGCATTTT	CASSPGSGEPQHF
NA	TRBV7-9	NA	TRBJ1-1	TGTGCCAGCACCCTAGAGGGTGGCACTGAAGCTTTCTTT	CASTLEGGTEAFF
NA	TRBV9	NA	TRBJ2-1	TGTGCCAGCAGCGTAGCTACACTGAATGAGCAGTTCTTC	CASSVATLNEQFF
TRBD2	TRBV2	NA	TRBJ2-3	TGTGCCAGCACCTCCCCTAGCGGGACAGATACGCAGTATTTT	CASTSPSGTDTQYF
NA	TRBV6-5	NA	TRBJ1-1	TGTGCCAGCAGCCCCCCCGCGTATATCGGATCTGAAGCTTTCTTT	CASSPPAYIGSEAFF
NA	TRBV6-5	few	TRBJ1-1	TGTGCCTCCATGGGGGCAGGGTCTGGGGTGGCTGAAGCTTTCTTT	CASMGAGSGVAEAFF
NA	TRBV7-3	once	TRBJ2-5	TGTGCCAGCAGCTTCTCCGTGCAAGAGACCCAGTACTTC	CASSFSVQETQYF
TRBD2	TRBV9	NA	TRBJ2-1	TGTGCCAGCACCCCGGGACTAGCGGGAGTTGGTGAGCAGTTCTTC	CASTPGLAGVGEQFF
TRBD2	TRBV18	NA	TRBJ2-1	TGTGCCAGCTCACCACCGACGACTAGCGGGAGCAATGAGCAGTTCTTC	CASSPPTTSGSNEQFF
TRBD1	TRBV2	few	TRBJ1-6	TGTGCCAGCAGCGCCGGGACAGGAAATAATTCACCCCTCCACTTT	CASSAGTGNNSPLHF
NA	TRBV5-4	few	TRBJ1-2	TGTGCCAGCAGCTATGTGGACATAAGCGGTGGCTACACCTTC	CASSYVDISGGYTF
NA	TRBV10-3	NA	TRBJ2-1	TGTGCCATCAGTGAACCACGACTAGCCTACAATGAGCAGTTCTTC	CAISEPRLAYNEQFF
TRBD1	TRBV2	NA	TRBJ1-2	TGTGCCAGCAGTGAATGGACAGGGGGGTCTGGCTACACCTTC	CASSEWTGGSGYTF
TRBD1	TRBV9	NA	TRBJ1-4	TGTGCCAGCAGCACGGGACAGGGCACTGCTTGGGAAAAACTGTTTTTT	CASSTGQGTAWEKLFF
NA	TRBV7-2	NA	TRBJ2-7	TGTGCCAGCAGCTTAGATATACGATACGAGCAGTACTTC	CASSLDIRYEQYF
NA	TRBV7-2	NA	TRBJ2-5	TGTGCCAGCAGCTTGCGGTCAGGGGAAGAGACCCAGTACTTC	CASSLRSGEETQYF
TRBD1	TRBV7-2	NA	TRBJ2-7	TGTGCCAGCAGCTCGACAGGGAACGAGCAGTACTTC	CASSSTGNEQYF
NA	TRBV9	NA	TRBJ1-3	TGTGCCAGCAGCCCCGGAGGACCGGTCCTCTCTGGAAACACCATATATTTT	CASSPGGPVLSGNTIYF
NA	TRBV6-5	NA	TRBJ2-7	TGTGCCAGCAGTTCCGCAGACGGGGGAGGATTTTGGTGGCAGTACTTC	CASSSADGGGFWWQYF
NA	TRBV27	NA	TRBJ1-2	TGTGCCAGCAGCCCTACCCGGGGGGGCGGCTACACCTTC	CASSPTRGGGYTF
NA	TRBV6-1	NA	TRBJ1-4	TGTGCCACTGCCATCCCCCCTAATGAAAAACTGTTTTTT	CATAIPPNEKLFF
TRBD1	TRBV28	NA	TRBJ2-2	TGTGCCAGCAACGACAGGGGGCGCGGCGGGGAGCTGTTTTTT	CASNDRGRGGELFF
NA	TRBV28	NA	TRBJ2-6	TGTGCCAGCAGTTTTCGTTCTGGGGGGGCCAACGTCCTGACTTTC	CASSFRSGGANVLTF
NA	TRBV15	NA	TRBJ1-5	TGTGCCACCGGGCAGGGGCTGGAACAGCCCCAGCATTTT	CATGQGLEQPQHF
NA	TRBV4-1	few	TRBJ1-5	TGCGCCAGCAGCCCCCGACTGATTAGCAATCAGCCCCAGCATTTT	CASSPRLISNQPQHF
TRBD1	TRBV11-1	NA	TRBJ1-3	TGTGCCAGCAGCCCCAAGGACAGGGGTGCTGGAAACACCATATATTTT	CASSPKDRGAGNTIYF
TRBD2	TRBV18	NA	TRBJ2-2	TGTGCCAGCTCACCAAGCACTAGCGGGAGGAACACCGGGGAGCTGTTTTTT	CASSPSTSGRNTGELFF
NA	TRBV18	NA	TRBJ1-1	TGTGCCAGCTCACCTCCGGGGGAGGGCCCGAACACTGAAGCTTTCTTT	CASSPPGEGPNTEAFF
NA	TRBV4-2	few	TRBJ2-2	TGTGCCAGCAGCCAAGGAGTTTTTTCTGGGGAGCTGTTTTTT	CASSQGVFSGELFF
TRBD1	TRBV11-2	NA	TRBJ2-5	TGTGCCAGCAGCTTCGGCAGGGGGGAGACCCAGTACTTC	CASSFGRGETQYF
NA	TRBV18	few	TRBJ1-2	TGTGCCAGCTCACAATCGGACGGCTATGGCTACACCTTC	CASSQSDGYGYTF
TRBD1	TRBV2	NA	TRBJ1-2	TGTGCCAGCACTAGGACAGGACCTATCGGCTACACCTTC	CASTRTGPIGYTF
NA	TRBV27	few	TRBJ2-5	TGTGCCAGCAGTTTGTCCCTTCTACAGTCGAAAGAGACCCAGTACTTC	CASSLSLLQSKETQYF
NA	TRBV6-1	NA	TRBJ2-7	TGTGCCAGCAGTGATGGAGGAGGGCAGTACTTC	CASSDGGGQYF
NA	TRBV5-1	NA	TRBJ1-3	TGCGCCAGCAGCTTGGGACCAGAAAACACCATATATTTT	CASSLGPENTIYF
TRBD2	TRBV5-1	NA	TRBJ2-1	TGCGCCAGCAGCCCAAGGTCGACTAGCGGGAGTCCCCATGAGCAGTTCTTC	CASSPRSTSGSPHEQFF
NA	TRBV2	NA	TRBJ1-3	TGTGCCAGCGGGGTAACTGGAAACACCATATATTTT	CASGVTGNTIYF
TRBD2	TRBV7-7	NA	TRBJ2-5	TGTGCTAGCAGCTTAGGGGGACTAGCGGCTGAGACCCAGTACTTC	CASSLGGLAAETQYF
NA	TRBV6-6	NA	TRBJ1-2	TGTGCCAGCAGTTACGGGCAGGGACTTCAAGGTGGCTACACCTTC	CASSYGQGLQGGYTF
NA	TRBV5-1	NA	TRBJ2-2	TGCGCCAGCAGCTTGGGCCAACTTAACACCGGGGAGCTGTTTTTT	CASSLGQLNTGELFF
TRBD1	TRBV30	few	TRBJ1-1	TGTGCCTGGAGTGTACTTGGGCAGGGGGGGACTGAAGCTTTCTTT	CAWSVLGQGGTEAFF
NA	TRBV5-5	NA	TRBJ2-6	TGTGCCAGCAGCACCCGGGACCTAAGGAGGTCCGGGGCCAACGTCCTGACTTTC	CASSTRDLRRSGANVLTF
NA	TRBV19	NA	TRBJ1-5	TGTGCCAGTAGGAAGCTACAGGACCCCAATCAGCCCCAGCATTTT	CASRKLQDPNQPQHF
TRBD1	TRBV7-8	NA	TRBJ2-6	TGTGCCAGCAGCTTAGGGACAGGGTCCTCTGGGGCCAACGTCCTGACTTTC	CASSLGTGSSGANVLTF
NA	TRBV5-1	NA	TRBJ2-7	TGCGCCAGCAGCCGAGACAACCCCTACGAGCAGTACTTC	CASSRDNPYEQYF
TRBD1	TRBV6-5	NA	TRBJ2-7	TGTGCCAGCAGACCGACAGGGGACGGCCACGAGCAGTACTTC	CASRPTGDGHEQYF
NA	TRBV7-9	NA	TRBJ1-1	TGTGCCAGCAGGGGGAGGGGGGGGTTGAACACTGAAGCTTTCTTT	CASRGRGGLNTEAFF
NA	TRBV10-3	NA	TRBJ1-2	TGTGCCATCACTCAGGGCCGTGGCTACACCTTC	CAITQGRGYTF